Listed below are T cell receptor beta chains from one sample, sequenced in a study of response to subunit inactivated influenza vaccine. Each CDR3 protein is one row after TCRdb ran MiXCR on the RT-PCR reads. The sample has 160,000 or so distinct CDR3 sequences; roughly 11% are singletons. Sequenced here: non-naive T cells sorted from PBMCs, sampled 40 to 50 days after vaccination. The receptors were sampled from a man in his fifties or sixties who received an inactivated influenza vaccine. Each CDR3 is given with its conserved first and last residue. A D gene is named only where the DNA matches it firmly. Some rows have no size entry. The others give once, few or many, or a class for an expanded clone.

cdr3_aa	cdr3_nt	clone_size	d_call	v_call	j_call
CAISETGISTDTQYF	TGTGCCATCAGCGAGACAGGGATTAGCACAGATACGCAGTATTTT	few	TRBD1	TRBV10-3	TRBJ2-3
CASSRVGEQFF	TGTGCCAGCAGTCGCGTTGGTGAGCAGTTCTTC	few	-	TRBV2	TRBJ2-1
CASRGPFPGTGAEQYF	TGTGCCAGCCGTGGGCCCTTTCCCGGGACAGGGGCCGAGCAGTACTTC	many	TRBD1	TRBV12-3/TRBV12-4	TRBJ2-7
CASSLGMGRGVPDTQYF	TGCGCCAGCAGCCTGGGGATGGGGCGGGGGGTCCCGGATACGCAGTATTTT	-	TRBD2	TRBV5-1	TRBJ2-3
CASVGGFGLTGELFF	TGTGCCAGCGTCGGAGGGTTTGGGTTAACCGGGGAGCTGTTTTTT	few	-	TRBV12-3/TRBV12-4	TRBJ2-2
CASSQANRGTEAFF	TGTGCCAGCAGCCAAGCCAACAGGGGGACTGAAGCTTTCTTT	few	TRBD1	TRBV14	TRBJ1-1
CASSFATGLYTGELFF	TGTGCCAGCAGTTTTGCCACAGGGCTTTACACCGGGGAGCTGTTTTTT	few	-	TRBV12-3/TRBV12-4	TRBJ2-2
CASSDRTGLEKLFF	TGTGCCAGCAGTGACCGGACAGGGTTGGAAAAACTGTTTTTT	-	TRBD1	TRBV28	TRBJ1-4
CASSPLSREGFTEAFF	TGTGCCAGTAGCCCTCTGTCCCGGGAGGGTTTCACTGAAGCTTTCTTT	few	-	TRBV19	TRBJ1-1
CASSPGQGAQNIQYF	TGTGCCAGCTCACCGGGGCAGGGGGCCCAAAACATTCAGTACTTC	-	TRBD1	TRBV18	TRBJ2-4
CASSFMGRTASEQYF	TGTGCCAGCAGTTTTATGGGACGGACCGCGTCCGAGCAGTACTTC	many	-	TRBV12-3/TRBV12-4	TRBJ2-7
CASSLAYTGGGHNEQFF	TGTGCCAGCAGCCTCGCCTATACAGGGGGCGGGCACAATGAGCAGTTCTTC	many	TRBD1	TRBV11-2	TRBJ2-1
CASSISGGGYTDTQYF	TGCGCCAGCAGCATCAGCGGGGGGGGTTACACAGATACGCAGTATTTT	few	TRBD2	TRBV5-1	TRBJ2-3
CASSRVSYEQYF	TGTGCCAGCAGTAGGGTCTCCTACGAGCAGTACTTC	few	-	TRBV3-1	TRBJ2-7
CASSYPYSRRPHNEQFF	TGTGCCAGCAGTTACCCATACAGCAGGAGACCCCACAATGAGCAGTTCTTC	few	-	TRBV6-5	TRBJ2-1
CASSQKGGQGNTGELFF	TGTGCCAGCAGCCAAAAGGGAGGACAGGGTAATACCGGGGAGCTGTTTTTT	few	TRBD1	TRBV7-6	TRBJ2-2
CASSTSSYEQYF	TGCGCCAGCAGCACTTCCTCCTACGAGCAGTACTTC	few	-	TRBV5-1	TRBJ2-7
CASSPSRVSNSPLHF	TGTGCCAGCAGCCCTAGTCGGGTATCGAATTCACCCCTCCACTTT	few	-	TRBV7-2	TRBJ1-6
CASSGGQNYGYTF	TGTGCCAGCAGTGGGGGACAAAACTATGGCTACACCTTC	many	-	TRBV12-3/TRBV12-4	TRBJ1-2
CASTYGGTANTEAFF	TGCGCCAGCACCTACGGAGGGACAGCAAACACTGAAGCTTTCTTT	medium-sized	TRBD1	TRBV4-1	TRBJ1-1
CASSLGGAIEGRELFF	TGTGCCAGCAGCTTAGGAGGAGCAATAGAAGGTCGGGAGCTGTTTTTT	few	-	TRBV11-2	TRBJ2-2
CASSPQGTGATGVYEQYF	TGTGCCAGCTCACCACAAGGGACAGGGGCTACCGGGGTCTACGAGCAGTACTTC	few	TRBD1	TRBV18	TRBJ2-7
CSVVPRQGRTDTQYF	TGCAGCGTTGTCCCACGACAGGGGAGAACAGATACGCAGTATTTT	few	TRBD1	TRBV29-1	TRBJ2-3
CASSRGGDAFF	TGTGCCAGCAGCCGAGGGGGTGACGCTTTCTTT	-	-	TRBV12-3/TRBV12-4	TRBJ1-1
CASSPTGTQPQHF	TGCGCCAGCAGCCCGACTGGAACTCAGCCCCAGCATTTT	many	-	TRBV5-1	TRBJ1-5
CASSQRQGGGQPQHF	TGTGCCAGCAGCCAAAGACAGGGAGGAGGACAGCCCCAGCATTTT	-	TRBD1	TRBV7-2	TRBJ1-5
CASSFGQGDQYF	TGTGCCAGCAGTTTTGGACAGGGCGACCAGTACTTC	many	TRBD1	TRBV12-3/TRBV12-4	TRBJ2-5
CASSLDRGEDNYGYTF	TGTGCCAGCAGCTTGGACAGGGGCGAGGATAACTATGGCTACACCTTC	many	TRBD1	TRBV7-7	TRBJ1-2
CASRQATGGETQYF	TGCGCCAGCCGCCAAGCAACAGGGGGAGAGACCCAGTACTTC	-	TRBD1	TRBV4-3	TRBJ2-5
CASSPGGVRNEQFF	TGTGCCAGCAGCCCCGGGGGGGTTCGAAATGAGCAGTTCTTC	-	TRBD2	TRBV7-3	TRBJ2-1
CATSDSSLAGGPADTQYF	TGTGCCACCAGTGATTCCTCACTAGCGGGAGGGCCTGCAGATACGCAGTATTTT	-	TRBD2	TRBV24-1	TRBJ2-3
CASSFLTGGSYGYTF	TGTGCCAGCAGTTTCCTCACAGGGGGTTCCTATGGCTACACCTTC	-	TRBD1	TRBV28	TRBJ1-2
CASSFVGGTYNEQFF	TGTGCCAGCAGTTTTGTGGGCGGAACCTACAATGAGCAGTTCTTC	many	-	TRBV27	TRBJ2-1
CAISDRSNTEAFF	TGTGCCATCAGTGATAGGTCGAACACTGAAGCTTTCTTT	few	-	TRBV10-3	TRBJ1-1
CASSYGGSNQPQHF	TGTGCCAGCAGTTATGGTGGTAGCAATCAGCCCCAGCATTTT	-	-	TRBV6-5	TRBJ1-5
CASGPSDREQYF	TGTGCTAGTGGTCCTAGCGATAGAGAGCAGTACTTC	-	-	TRBV12-5	TRBJ2-7
CASRGGSGNTIYF	TGCGCCAGCAGAGGGGGAAGTGGAAACACCATATATTTT	few	-	TRBV5-1	TRBJ1-3